Reported below is one T cell receptor beta chain. These data come from a study of blood T cell repertoires in COVID-19. Study details: Acute and convalescent COVID-19 samples came from the United States, Italy and Spain. The analysed material was cDNA or gDNA that came from T cells, B-cell-depleted T cells, or PBMCs.

The CDR3 runs 15 residues. Germline CDR1 and CDR2: LNHNV and YYDKDF (reference sequence). V lost 0 bases and J lost 5; bases outside the gene matches: 4. The authors' processing: Quantification of nucleated cells was approximated via reference gene primer amplification. Generated by immunoSEQ multiplex PCR, the TCRdb table keeps only in-frame clones and is missing some. V, J and clone size were drawn from that table, and D and trimming were deduced from the DNA. The data contain tens of thousands of clones, around three quarters of them singletons. This TCR was sampled from a woman in her sixties or seventies in a cohort sampled during active or convalescent COVID-19. The rearrangement links TRBV15 to TRBJ1-1; 9 bases are a match to TRBD1. The sequenced sample was peripheral blood. The CDR3 protein is CATSRDGGQGTEAFF. The CDR3 DNA sequence: TGTGCCACCAGCAGAGATGGGGGACAGGGTACTGAAGCTTTCTTT.